The 28 T cell receptor beta chains below all came from one sample that was sequenced in a study of T cells after yellow fever vaccination. TCRdb reprocessed the 5' RACE reads with MiXCR, giving one entry per CDR3 protein. The table has 68,000 or so distinct CDR3 sequences, over 6.5% seen once. Specimen: CD8+ T cells sorted from PBMCs, collected around 45 days after the first yellow fever vaccination. The receptor source for this set is a man aged 18 to 30 who received the YFV17D yellow fever vaccine.

There are many counts of this clonotype. The V gene is TRBV5-5, the J gene TRBJ2-1, with 11 nucleotides matching TRBD2. CDR1 and CDR2 from the germline V gene are SGHKS and YYEKEE (reference sequence). V gave up 4 bases and J gave up 2 bases; unmatched junction bases: 5. The CDR3 is made up of 16 amino acids. Written as DNA, the CDR3 is TGTGCCAGCAGCCCGACTAGCGGGGCGCCCTACAATGAGCAGTTCTTC. This gives the protein CASSPTSGAPYNEQFF.

This clonotype was found many times. The chain links TRBV4-1 to TRBJ1-4; 9 positions agree with TRBD1. Germline-derived CDR1 and CDR2 are MGHRA and YSYEKL. The CDR3 spans 14 residues. The V segment lost 3 bases and the J segment 8 bases; nucleotides outside the gene matches: 4. The DNA for the CDR3 is TGCGCCAGCAGCCAGACAGGGGGTTACGAAAAACTGTTTTTT. Translating gives CASSQTGGYEKLFF.

The chain has TRBV5-5 and TRBJ2-7, with a tentative D call TRBD1 (5 bases). This CDR3 region has 12 residues. V was trimmed by 6 bases and J by 5 bases, leaving 12 bases between them. Germline lookup yields CDR1 SGHKS and CDR2 YYEKEE (reference sequence). In DNA form, the CDR3 reads TGTGCCAGCACCCTAACAGGTGACGAGCAGTACGTC. It yields the protein CASTLTGDEQYV.

DNA of the CDR3: TGTGCCAGCAGCCACCTGGTCGACAGCCAGAACACTGAAGCTTTCTTT. As protein: CASSHLVDSQNTEAFF. This chain links TRBV6-2 or TRBV6-3 with TRBJ1-1, with D possibly being TRBD1 (5 bases). With 6 bases removed from V and 1 base from J, the gap between germline ends came to 18 bases. Germline V gene data show CDR1 as MNHEY and CDR2 as SVGEGT. The length of the CDR3 is 16 residues.

Concerning this clonotype itself: This could be a read error, since a much larger clone is one nucleotide away. The chain uses TRBV7-9 and TRBJ1-1; possibly TRBD1 for D (5 bases). Germline CDR1 is SEHNR and CDR2 is FQNEAQ (reference sequence). The CDR3 is 17 amino acids. Trimming shortened V by 1 base and J by 1 base, and 16 bases separated the two germline ends. The CDR3 protein is CASSLEGWGLTNTEAFF. The DNA for the CDR3 is TGTGCCAGCAGCTTAGAGGGATGGGGACTGACGAACACTGAAGCTTTCTTT. Looking up the rest from reference TRBV7-9 and TRBJ1-1 gives the full variable domain: DTGVSQNPRHKITKRGQNVTFRCDPISEHNRLYWYRQTLGQGPEFLTYFQNEAQLEKSRLLSDRFSAERPKGSFSTLEIQRTEQGDSAMYLCASSLEGWGLTNTEAFFGQGTRLTVV.

At least ten counts were recorded for this clonotype. This rearrangement joins TRBV6-2 or TRBV6-3 to TRBJ1-6; a possible D gene is TRBD1 (6 bases). This CDR3 comprises 15 residues. Germline assignment: CDR1 MNHEY and CDR2 SVGEGT. The V and J ends lost 0 bases and 7 bases respectively, with 10 bases between them. Written as DNA, the CDR3 is TGTGCCAGCAGTTACTCGGGGGCGGACAATTCACCCCTCCACTTT. This gives the protein CASSYSGADNSPLHF.

This clonotype showed up many times. The chain joins TRBV7-3 to TRBJ2-3; D is possibly TRBD2 (7 bases). In germline, CDR1 is SGHTA, CDR2 FQGTGA. The CDR3 loop spans 16 amino acids. Trimming shortened V by 2 bases and J by 6 bases, and 18 bases separated the two germline ends. The CDR3 bases are TGTGCCAGCAGCTTAGAGCGTCGTCGGGGGGCGGATACGCAGTATTTT. Residues: CASSLERRRGADTQYF.

This clonotype was found a few times. This chain links TRBV7-6 with TRBJ2-1, with D perhaps matching TRBD2 (6 bases). Germline V gives CDR1 SGHVS, CDR2 FNYEAQ. Trimming pared 8 bases from V and 2 bases from J, leaving 7 bases between. The CDR3 is 12 amino acids. CDR3 region: CASGTAYNEQFF. In DNA form, the CDR3 reads TGTGCCAGCGGGACTGCCTACAATGAGCAGTTCTTC.

V gene TRBV7-6 combines with J gene TRBJ2-7; TRBD2 matches 7 bases. The germline V gene encodes CDR1 SGHVS and CDR2 FNYEAQ. The CDR3 sequence is 16 residues long. V dropped 5 bases and J dropped 0; count of bases not matched to a gene: 10. The CDR3 DNA reads TGTGCCAGCAGCCTGGGGGGGGTTGGGAGCTCCTACGAGCAGTACTTC. Amino acid sequence: CASSLGGVGSSYEQYF. Supplemented by reference TRBV7-6 and TRBJ2-7, the full variable domain reads GAGVSQSPRYKVTKRGQDVALRCDPISGHVSLYWYRQALGQGPEFLTYFNYEAQQDKSGLPNDRFSAERPEGSISTLTIQRTEQRDSAMYRCASSLGGVGSSYEQYFGPGTRLTVT.

This clonotype was counted ten times or more. CDR3 in amino acids: CSVESLRTYQEEETQYF. CDR3 bases: TGCAGCGTTGAAAGCTTGCGAACCTATCAGGAGGAAGAGACCCAGTACTTC. This sequence joins TRBV29-1 and TRBJ2-5; possible D gene TRBD2, 5 bases. V was trimmed by 2 bases and J by 3 bases, leaving 22 bases between them. CDR1 SQVTM and CDR2 ANQGSEA come from the germline V gene. CDR3 length: 17 residues.

This clonotype was detected many times. The V call is TRBV15, the J call TRBJ2-1; 9 bases align to TRBD2. Germline assignment: CDR1 LNHNV and CDR2 YYDKDF (reference sequence). This CDR3 spans 15 amino acids. V shed 5 bases, J shed 5 bases, and the junction held 7 bases outside the gene matches. The CDR3 nucleotides read TGTGCCACCAGCGGTAGCGGGGGTATCGACAATGAGCAGTTCTTC. This sequence encodes CATSGSGGIDNEQFF.

This clonotype was found many times. J is TRBJ2-3 and V is TRBV20-1; a possible D gene is TRBD2 (7 bases). The CDR3 loop spans 19 amino acids. Per germline, CDR1 DFQATT and CDR2 SNEGSKA (reference sequence). V lost 0 bases, J lost 2 bases, and 24 bases lay in between. DNA for the CDR3: TGCAGTGCTAGAGAGGCGGACGGGGGGCCTACCCTTATCACAGATACGCAGTATTTT. Residues: CSAREADGGPTLITDTQYF.

This clonotype was detected a few times. This sequence joins TRBV7-6 and TRBJ2-7, with a possible D match to TRBD1 (5 bases). V gave up 2 bases and J gave up 3 bases, with 8 bases separating them. The CDR3 is made up of 13 amino acids. Germline V lookup: CDR1 SGHVS, CDR2 FNYEAQ. The CDR3 nucleotides are TGTGCCAGCAGCTTAAATCAGGGCTACGAGCAGTACTTC. It codes for CASSLNQGYEQYF.

This clonotype was picked up many times. The rearrangement links TRBV6-5 to TRBJ2-7; D not resolved. The CDR3 is 14 amino acids. V lost 2 bases to trimming and J lost 0 bases, with 8 bases between them. Germline CDR1 reads MNHEY; CDR2 reads SVGAGI. CDR3 DNA sequence: TGTGCCAGCAGTTACGAAGGGTTCTCCTACGAGCAGTACTTC. It translates to CASSYEGFSYEQYF.

This clonotype has a count of ten or more. CDR3 nucleotide sequence: TGTGCCAGCAGCCCTCTTTCGGTGAGGAGATATGAGCAGTTCTTC. It is translated as CASSPLSVRRYEQFF. J is TRBJ2-1 and V is TRBV7-8; no clear D. CDR1 SGHVS and CDR2 FQNEAQ come from the germline V gene. Trimming removed 5 bases at V and 8 bases at J, with 19 bases between. CDR3 length: 15 amino acids.

This clonotype has more than one count but fewer than ten. The chain couples TRBV10-3 to TRBJ2-7; 9 nucleotides align to TRBD2. The CDR3 consists of 16 residues. The germline gives CDR1 ENHRY, CDR2 SYGVKD. V shed 6 bases, J shed 4 bases, and the junction held 13 bases outside the gene matches. The CDR3 is CAISLSSGAGPYEQYF. CDR3 bases: TGTGCCATCAGCCTCTCTAGCGGGGCCGGTCCTTACGAGCAGTACTTC.

This clonotype came up a few times. The gene calls are TRBV27 and TRBJ2-7; 7 positions match TRBD1. CDR1 MNHEY and CDR2 SMNVEV come from the germline V gene (reference sequence). The trim removed 2 bases at V and 4 bases at J, leaving 5 bases unmatched. The length of the CDR3 is 14 residues. CDR3 sequence: CASSLKGGGYEQYV. As DNA, the CDR3 is TGTGCCAGCAGTTTAAAAGGGGGCGGGTACGAGCAGTACGTC.

This chain connects TRBV7-6 to TRBJ2-1; 13 nucleotides align to TRBD2. The CDR3 consists of 16 residues. CDR1 and CDR2 from the germline V gene are SGHVS and FNYEAQ. Trimming at V came to 1 base and at J to 7 bases, leaving 4 bases not matched to a gene. The CDR3 DNA is TGTGCCAGCAGCTTAGTACTAGCGGGGGGGCCTAATGAGCAGTTCTTC. This gives the protein CASSLVLAGGPNEQFF.

There are a few counts of this clonotype. CDR3 DNA: TGCGCCAGCAGGGCCTCCCCCGGGACGAGCTCCTACAATGAGCAGTTCTTC. It specifies CASRASPGTSSYNEQFF. The V gene is TRBV10-2, the J gene TRBJ2-1; D could derive from TRBD1 or TRBD2 (5 bases each). Trimming pared 6 bases from V and 0 bases from J, leaving 18 bases between. Germline V gene data show CDR1 as WSHSY and CDR2 as SAAADI. The CDR3 contains 17 residues.

This clonotype showed up many times. The chain links TRBV5-1 to TRBJ2-3; D is uncertain. The length of the CDR3 is 14 residues. With 2 bases removed from V and 4 bases from J, the gap between germline ends came to 11 bases. From germline, CDR1 is SGHRS and CDR2 YFSETQ. The CDR3 loop reads CASSFSNPADTQYF. CDR3 coding DNA: TGCGCCAGCAGCTTTAGCAATCCGGCAGATACGCAGTATTTT.

This clonotype showed up many times. This chain connects TRBV7-2 to TRBJ2-1, with TRBD2 matching over 15 bases. V was clipped by 4 bases and J by 10 bases; unmatched bases: 5. Germline assignment: CDR1 SGHTA and CDR2 FQGNSA. This CDR3 has 15 residues. CDR3 in DNA: TGTGCCAGCAGCTGGGGACTAGCGGGGGGAAACGAGCAGTTCTTC. Its protein product is CASSWGLAGGNEQFF.

This clonotype appeared many times. The V call is TRBV9, the J call TRBJ2-1; TRBD2 matches at 8 bases. Trimming at V came to 4 bases and at J to 9 bases, leaving 6 bases not matched to a gene. The CDR3 contains 13 residues. Germline V lookup: CDR1 SGDLS, CDR2 YYNGEE. The CDR3 spells CASSPSGGSEQFF. The CDR3 coding sequence is TGTGCCAGCAGCCCCAGCGGGGGTAGTGAGCAGTTCTTC. The full variable domain, with the rest looked up from reference TRBV9 and TRBJ2-1, is DSGVTQTPKHLITATGQRVTLRCSPRSGDLSVYWYQQSLDQGLQFLIQYYNGEERAKGNILERFSAQQFPDLHSELNLSSLELGDSALYFCASSPSGGSEQFFGPGTRLTVL.

On this clonotype: This clone may be a read error of a much larger clone one base away. The V gene is TRBV7-6, the J gene TRBJ2-1; D gene uncertain. Germline V gives CDR1 SGHVS, CDR2 FNYEAQ. The CDR3 is made up of 12 amino acids. The CDR3: CASSLAANELFF. The CDR3 DNA reads as TGTGCCAGCAGCTTAGCTGCCAATGAGCTGTTCTTC. The variable domain in full, completed from reference TRBV7-6 and TRBJ2-1, reads GAGVSQSPRYKVTKRGQDVALRCDPISGHVSLYWYRQALGQGPEFLTYFNYEAQQDKSGLPNDRFSAERPEGSISTLTIQRTEQRDSAMYRCASSLAANELFFGPGTRLTVL.

The CDR3: CASSRSPGTNNNEQFF. CDR3 in DNA: TGCGCCAGCAGCCGCTCCCCCGGGACAAATAACAATGAGCAGTTCTTC. The chain uses TRBV4-1 and TRBJ2-1; tentatively, D is TRBD1 (6 bases). CDR3 length: 16 amino acids. CDR1 is MGHRA, CDR2 YSYEKL, per germline. Trimming stripped 4 bases from V and 5 bases from J, with 18 bases between.

This clonotype was seen more than once but under ten times. This chain links TRBV5-6 with TRBJ1-2, with a tentative D call TRBD1 (5 bases). This CDR3 spans 13 amino acids. The germline gives CDR1 SGHDT, CDR2 YYEEEE. Trimming took 3 bases from V and 4 from J, leaving 10 bases between them. CDR3 region: CASSSDGGYGYTF. The CDR3 nucleotides are TGTGCCAGCAGCTCGGATGGGGGCTATGGCTACACCTTC.

Worth noting for this clonotype: An end of the junction differs from the germline gene, which may be a read error. The rearrangement links TRBV12-3 or TRBV12-4 to TRBJ2-3, with 9 bases aligning to TRBD2. The CDR3 covers 14 residues. The chain's CDR3 is CASSSGGPSDMQYF. For the CDR3, the DNA is TGTGCCAGCAGTAGCGGGGGGCCATCAGATATGCAGTATTTT.

This clonotype was seen repeatedly, ten times or more. This chain connects TRBV2 to TRBJ1-1; no clear D gene. CDR1 and CDR2 (germline): SNHLY, FYNNEI. The CDR3 consists of 10 residues. V was trimmed by 7 bases and J by 8 bases, leaving 8 bases between them. The CDR3 spells CASIVGEAFF. The CDR3 coding sequence is TGTGCCAGCATCGTGGGCGAAGCTTTCTTT.

There are a few counts of this clonotype. The V call is TRBV7-2, the J call TRBJ2-3; possibly TRBD1 or TRBD2 for D (5 bases each). Germline CDR1 and CDR2: SGHTA and FQGNSA. Trimming stripped 0 bases from V and 4 bases from J, with 11 bases between. This CDR3 comprises 15 residues. The CDR3 loop is CASSLAGREPDTQYF. CDR3 nucleotides: TGTGCCAGCAGCTTAGCCGGCAGGGAGCCAGATACGCAGTATTTT.